The 28 T cell receptor beta chains given below trace back to one sample, sequenced in a study of shared clonotypes between healthy human individuals. Here immunoSEQ multiplex PCR was the method, and the copy in TCRdb shows in-frame clones only, minus some. The sample records about 1.1 million clones, approximately 77% being singletons. The sample consisted of memory CD4+ T cells from PBMCs. Subset described: CD45RA-negative fraction. The receptor source for this set is a man in his late teens or twenties in good health. Some clones in this sample may be carry-over from other donors' samples.

The V call is TRBV7-9, the J call TRBJ1-2; D is unclear. This CDR3 contains 14 residues. Trimming removed 2 bases from V and 1 base from J, with 8 bases in between. CDR1 SEHNR and CDR2 FQNEAQ come from the germline V gene (reference sequence). CDR3: CASSLYQSNYGYTF. CDR3 nucleotide sequence: TGTGCCAGCAGCTTATATCAGAGTAACTATGGCTACACCTTC.

This chain links TRBV7-9 with TRBJ2-7; D perhaps matches TRBD1 (6 bases). The CDR3 is 12 amino acids. CDR1 is SEHNR, CDR2 FQNEAQ, per germline (reference sequence). V dropped 0 bases and J dropped 10 bases, with 10 bases sitting between them. The CDR3 spells CASSLAYGTQYF. CDR3 DNA: TGTGCCAGCAGCTTAGCGTACGGGACACAGTACTTC.

V is TRBV11-2 and J is TRBJ1-4, with a possible D match to TRBD1 (5 bases). From germline, CDR1 is SGHAT and CDR2 FQNNGV. The germline V and J ends were trimmed by 0 bases and 8 bases, with 7 bases remaining between them. The CDR3 sequence is 13 residues long. The CDR3 here is CASSLDRGEKLFF. The CDR3 nucleotides are TGTGCCAGCAGCTTAGATCGGGGGGAAAAACTGTTTTTT.

The chain uses TRBV7-2 and TRBJ1-4; D gene uncertain. The CDR3 is made up of 17 amino acids. Per germline, CDR1 SGHTA and CDR2 FQGNSA. V lost 1 base and J 3 bases, leaving 15 bases between the germline ends. The CDR3 DNA reads TGTGCCAGCAGCTTAGAGTCCCCTGGCAGTTCTAATGAAAAACTGTTTTTT. Translating it yields CASSLESPGSSNEKLFF.

The chain has TRBV6-5 and TRBJ1-1; weak D call: TRBD1 (6 bases). The CDR3 extends over 14 amino acids. Germline CDR1 MNHEY, CDR2 SVGAGI. Trimming took 2 bases from V and 2 from J, leaving 9 bases between them. This CDR3 is CASSYNRANTEAFF. The CDR3 DNA is TGTGCCAGCAGTTACAACAGGGCCAACACTGAAGCTTTCTTT.

The J gene is TRBJ2-6, the V gene TRBV28; D not resolved. The germline CDR1 and CDR2 sequences are MDHEN and SYDVKM. The CDR3 totals 18 residues. V shed 5 bases and J shed 4 bases, with 21 bases lying between them. Here the CDR3 reads CASSTPGFHTTGANVLTF. The DNA of the CDR3 is TGTGCCAGCAGTACCCCGGGTTTCCATACAACCGGGGCCAACGTCCTGACTTTC. Combining the CDR3 with reference TRBV28 and TRBJ2-6 gives the whole variable domain DVKVTQSSRYLVKRTGEKVFLECVQDMDHENMFWYRQDPGLGLRLIYFSYDVKMKEKGDIPEGYSVSREKKERFSLILESASTNQTSMYLCASSTPGFHTTGANVLTFGAGSRLTVL.

Ten or more counts support this clone. The V call is TRBV21-1, the J call TRBJ2-7. TRBV21-1 is termed a pseudogene. This CDR3 is 15 amino acids long. The CDR3 bases are TGTGCCAGCAGCCCTCGGAAGGGCAGACTCTACGAGCAGTACTTC. This gives the protein CASSPRKGRLYEQYF.

The chain uses TRBV18 and TRBJ1-3; D not resolved. Trimming pared 0 bases from V and 2 bases from J, leaving 11 bases between. Per the germline V gene, CDR1 is KGHSH and CDR2 is LQKENI. The CDR3 length is 16 residues. CDR3 residues: CASSPPGVLAGNTIYF. CDR3 nucleotides: TGTGCCAGCTCACCACCCGGGGTTCTAGCTGGAAACACCATATATTTT.

The V and J genes are TRBV10-3 and TRBJ2-1; D might be TRBD1 (5 bases). CDR3 length: 14 amino acids. CDR1 is ENHRY, CDR2 SYGVKD, per germline. Deletions cut 0 bases from V and 6 bases from J, with 9 bases between. In nucleotides, the CDR3 is TGTGCCATCAGTGAGTCTGGGGCCGGCAATGAGCAGTTCTTC. Translating gives CAISESGAGNEQFF.

This clone was counted once. This sequence joins TRBV6-1 and TRBJ2-2, with D tentatively TRBD2 (6 bases). The CDR3 runs to 12 residues. CDR1 is MNHNS, CDR2 SASEGT, per germline. V lost 8 bases and J 5 bases, leaving 9 bases between the germline ends. In nucleotides, the CDR3 is TGTGCCAGCGGGAGGCTTACCGGGGAGCTGTTTTTT. Its translation: CASGRLTGELFF.

Concerning this clone itself: The sample carries other DNA sequences with the same CDR3. The V call is TRBV2, the J call TRBJ1-2; D remains ambiguous. V was shortened by 7 bases and J by 1 base, with 10 bases between the two germline ends. Germline CDR1 reads SNHLY; CDR2 reads FYNNEI. This CDR3 is 13 amino acids long. In DNA, the CDR3 is TGTGCCAGCACCCCATCCTTTAACTATGGCTACACCTTC. This translates into CASTPSFNYGYTF.

This clone was detected only once. The V and J genes are TRBV5-4 and TRBJ2-3; D could derive from TRBD1 or TRBD2 (5 bases each). With 4 bases removed from V and 3 bases from J, the gap between germline ends came to 21 bases. The CDR3 totals 17 residues. Germline lookup yields CDR1 SGHNT and CDR2 YYREEE (reference sequence). The CDR3 sequence: CASSPAWGSGGTDTQYF. In nucleotides, the CDR3 is TGTGCCAGCAGCCCCGCATGGGGGAGCGGCGGGACAGATACGCAGTATTTT.

The J gene is TRBJ1-4, the V gene TRBV15; no clear D. Trimming took 5 bases from V and 8 from J, leaving 18 bases between them. The length of the CDR3 is 15 residues. Germline CDR1 LNHNV, CDR2 YYDKDF (reference sequence). The CDR3, as DNA: TGTGCCACCAGCCGTAAGCAGTTAGGGCGAGAAAAACTGTTTTTT. Its translation: CATSRKQLGREKLFF.

CDR3 in DNA: TGTGCCAGCAGTCCGATTAGCAATCAGCCCCAGCATTTT. Encoded protein: CASSPISNQPQHF. The chain links TRBV27 to TRBJ1-5; no definite D call. V lost 5 bases to trimming and J lost 0 bases, with 5 bases between them. This CDR3 comprises 13 residues. CDR1 is MNHEY and CDR2 is SMNVEV in the germline V gene (reference sequence).

The gene calls are TRBV5-4 and TRBJ2-3; a weak D match, TRBD1 (5 bases). The CDR3 length is 17 residues. CDR1 and CDR2 (germline): SGHNT, YYREEE (reference sequence). V was pared by 0 bases and J by 4 bases, with 18 bases between. For the CDR3, the DNA is TGTGCCAGCAGCTTGGTTAAGGGGATACGGAACTCAGATACGCAGTATTTT. Translation gives CASSLVKGIRNSDTQYF.

The CDR3 DNA reads TGCAGCGGCAGAAGAGCGGGAGGGCCGGGAGAGACCCAGTACTTC. This sequence encodes CSGRRAGGPGETQYF. The V gene is TRBV29-1, the J gene TRBJ2-5, with 10 bases matching TRBD2. This CDR3 comprises 15 residues. Germline CDR1 and CDR2: SQVTM and ANQGSEA. The trim removed 7 bases at V and 4 bases at J, leaving 12 bases unmatched.

This chain connects TRBV4-3 to TRBJ1-3; 7 nucleotides align to TRBD1. V shed 3 bases and J 2 bases; nucleotides not matched to a gene: 4. The CDR3 length is 15 residues. Germline CDR1 is LGHNA and CDR2 is YSLEER. The CDR3 DNA follows: TGCGCCAGCAGCCAGACAGGGTCCACTGGAAACACCATATATTTT. It yields the protein CASSQTGSTGNTIYF.

The chain employs TRBV20-1 and TRBJ2-1, with D perhaps matching TRBD1 (6 bases). Trimming cost V 6 bases and J 9 bases, with 12 bases left between them. Germline V CDR1 and CDR2: DFQATT, SNEGSKA (reference sequence). The CDR3 sequence is 11 residues long. The CDR3 bases are TGCAGTGCCCCGCAGGGGTCTGAGCAGTTCTTC. Its protein is CSAPQGSEQFF.

The chain employs TRBV5-1 and TRBJ2-1; weak D call: TRBD2 (6 bases). The germline gives CDR1 SGHRS, CDR2 YFSETQ. V was shortened by 1 base and J by 12 bases, with 17 bases between the two germline ends. The length of the CDR3 is 14 residues. This CDR3 reads CASSLLEGRSAQFF. The DNA for the CDR3 is TGCGCCAGCAGCTTGTTAGAGGGGAGGTCCGCGCAGTTCTTC.

The rearrangement uses TRBV27 and TRBJ1-5, with unresolved D. In germline, CDR1 is MNHEY, CDR2 SMNVEV (reference sequence). The CDR3 runs to 12 residues. V shed 8 bases and J shed 4 bases, with 9 bases lying between them. CDR3 bases: TGTGCCAGCGGACCAACAAATCAGCCCCAGCATTTT. Amino acids: CASGPTNQPQHF.

This sequence joins TRBV10-2 and TRBJ2-7; D is uncertain. The CDR3 consists of 14 residues. V shed 10 bases and J shed 4 bases, with 20 bases lying between them. Per the germline V gene, CDR1 is WSHSY and CDR2 is SAAADI. The CDR3 region is CATHPGGGMYEQYF. Here the CDR3 DNA reads TGCGCCACCCACCCCGGTGGCGGAATGTACGAGCAGTACTTC.

This sequence joins TRBV4-1 and TRBJ1-3; tentatively, D is TRBD1 (6 bases). V lost 5 bases to trimming and J lost 8 bases, with 16 bases between them. Per the germline V gene, CDR1 is MGHRA and CDR2 is YSYEKL. The CDR3 spans 14 residues. The CDR3 bases are TGCGCCAGCAGCTCACAGGGTCTGGAAGACACCATATATTTT. Protein: CASSSQGLEDTIYF.

The chain combines TRBV19 with TRBJ2-2; TRBD1 might be the D (6 bases). V was shortened by 1 base and J by 13 bases, with 13 bases between the two germline ends. This CDR3 region has 13 residues. The germline V gene has CDR1 LNHDA and CDR2 SQIVND (reference sequence). The CDR3 spells CASSIARVRGLFF. The CDR3 coding sequence is TGTGCCAGTAGTATAGCAAGAGTCAGGGGGCTGTTTTTT.

V usage is TRBV7-9 and J usage is TRBJ1-2; a weak D match, TRBD1 (5 bases). The CDR3 extends over 13 amino acids. Germline-derived CDR1 and CDR2 are SEHNR and FQNEAQ (reference sequence). Deletions cut 4 bases from V and 4 bases from J, with 10 bases between. CDR3 sequence: CASSSQVSYGYTF. CDR3 DNA: TGTGCCAGCAGCTCACAGGTATCCTATGGCTACACCTTC.

This clone was observed a handful of times. Other DNA sequences in the sample encode the same CDR3. J is TRBJ1-2 and V is TRBV20-1, with D uncertain. CDR1 is DFQATT and CDR2 is SNEGSKA in the germline V gene (reference sequence). The CDR3 covers 9 residues. V was clipped by 5 bases and J by 4 bases, with 2 bases between them. The CDR3 DNA reads TGCAGTGCTGGCTATGGCTACACCTTC. Protein product: CSAGYGYTF.

This clone has a handful of counts. This sequence joins TRBV2 and TRBJ2-3; D may be TRBD2 (5 bases). CDR3 length: 15 amino acids. The germline V gene has CDR1 SNHLY and CDR2 FYNNEI. V was clipped by 0 bases and J by 1 base, with 8 bases between them. CDR3 sequence reads: CASSEARAGTDTQYF. The CDR3 DNA follows: TGTGCCAGCAGTGAAGCGAGGGCCGGCACAGATACGCAGTATTTT. The full variable domain, with the rest looked up from reference TRBV2 and TRBJ2-3, is EPEVTQTPSHQVTQMGQEVILRCVPISNHLYFYWYRQILGQKVEFLVSFYNNEISEKSEIFDDQFSVERPDGSNFTLKIRSTKLEDSAMYFCASSEARAGTDTQYFGPGTRLTVL.

This clone was picked up a small number of times. This chain connects TRBV7-3 to TRBJ1-1; no reliable D call. Trimming cost V 5 bases and J 4 bases, with 20 bases left between them. Per germline, CDR1 SGHTA and CDR2 FQGTGA. This CDR3 contains 16 residues. CDR3 in amino acids: CASSPQPGGAGTEAFF. The CDR3 DNA sequence: TGTGCCAGCAGCCCACAACCTGGAGGTGCTGGCACTGAAGCTTTCTTT.

The V and J genes are TRBV18 and TRBJ1-2, with D hard to call. Trimming removed 0 bases from V and 2 bases from J, with 16 bases in between. This CDR3 has 17 residues. Germline V CDR1 and CDR2: KGHSH, LQKENI. This chain's CDR3 is CASSPPTATRYNYGYTF. CDR3 DNA: TGTGCCAGCTCACCACCAACAGCCACCCGGTACAACTATGGCTACACCTTC.